This TCR beta chain was sequenced for a study of human T cells and chemical hapten exposure. Time point defined: patch test 1, 2 weeks after DPC sensitization. Treatment defined: therapeutic diphenylcyclopropenone sensitization with weekly scalp DPC. Looked up from germline, CDR1 is MNHEY and CDR2 is SMNVEV (reference sequence). This CDR3 spans 14 amino acids. Trimming pared 5 bases from V and 2 bases from J, leaving 12 bases between. One entry per CDR3 protein, called by TCRdb with MiXCR from the RACE reads. This table has under 450,000 distinct CDR3 sequences, roughly 5% appearing once. This clonotype was observed at least ten times.

This chain uses TRBV27 with TRBJ2-5, with D possibly matching TRBD2 (5 bases). The source material was whole blood, sampled in connection with sensitization to the hapten diphenylcyclopropenone (DPC). The TCR originated in a woman in her fifties or sixties with alopecia areata. Some clones in this sample may be carry-over from other donors' samples. This CDR3 is CASSPRGRQETQYF. DNA of the CDR3: TGTGCCAGCAGTCCCCGGGGTCGGCAAGAGACCCAGTACTTC.